The 10 T cell receptor beta chains below all came from one sample that was sequenced in a study of T cell repertoires in cytomegalovirus infection. TCRdb re-called the reads with MiXCR, one entry per CDR3 protein. The table shows under 450,000 distinct CDR3 sequences, with roughly 36% occurring only once. These receptors have no known antigen. The sample here was cultured PBMCs, taken from culture after CMV antigen stimulation. The receptors come from a human donor in good health (CMV status not recorded). Some clones in this sample may be carry-over from other donors' samples.

This clonotype was recorded a few times. The chain employs TRBV7-2 and TRBJ1-3; D gene ambiguous. The V end lost 3 bases, the J end lost 4 bases, and 7 bases lay between the germline ends. Germline values: CDR1 SGHTA, CDR2 FQGNSA. The CDR3 contains 13 residues. In DNA form, the CDR3 reads TGTGCCAGCAGCTTCTTTGGCGGAAACACCATATATTTT. Translation gives CASSFFGGNTIYF. Full variable domain (missing parts from reference TRBV7-2 and TRBJ1-3): GAGVSQSPSNKVTEKGKDVELRCDPISGHTALYWYRQSLGQGLEFLIYFQGNSAPDKSGLPSDRFSAERTGGSVSTLTIQRTQQEDSAVYLCASSFFGGNTIYFGEGSWLTVV.

This sequence joins TRBV6-1 and TRBJ1-1, with D perhaps matching TRBD1 (5 bases). Per the germline V gene, CDR1 is MNHNS and CDR2 is SASEGT. With 6 bases removed from V and 5 bases from J, the gap between germline ends came to 25 bases. The CDR3 consists of 17 residues. Here the CDR3 DNA reads TGTGCCAGCAGCCGCTTCCAGGGTTCGGCTACCGTTACTGAAGCTTTCTTT. This encodes CASSRFQGSATVTEAFF.

The chain carries TRBV27 and TRBJ2-7; D tentatively reads TRBD1 or TRBD2 (5 bases each). CDR3 length: 15 residues. V was shortened by 6 bases and J by 2 bases, with 17 bases between the two germline ends. Germline V lookup: CDR1 MNHEY, CDR2 SMNVEV (reference sequence). The CDR3 DNA sequence: TGTGCCAGCAGCCCGGGACGGATACTGGCCTACGAGCAGTACTTC. It is translated as CASSPGRILAYEQYF.

This clonotype came up once. The chain combines TRBV24-1 with TRBJ2-1; 12 nucleotides agree with TRBD2. Germline-derived CDR1 and CDR2 are KGHDR and SFDVKD. There are 16 residues in the CDR3. Germline trimming cut 3 bases from V and 7 bases from J; bases unmatched to any gene: 6. Written as DNA, the CDR3 is TGTGCCACCAGTGATGGTCCTAGCGGGAGGGTAAATGAGCAGTTCTTC. Its protein is CATSDGPSGRVNEQFF.

The chain carries TRBV7-2 and TRBJ2-1; 13 bases are shared with TRBD2. CDR3 length: 15 amino acids. Trimming at V came to 5 bases and at J to 11 bases, leaving 9 bases not matched to a gene. CDR1 is SGHTA and CDR2 is FQGNSA in the germline V gene. Here the CDR3 reads CASSLGGLAGDQQFF. The DNA for the CDR3 is TGTGCCAGCAGCCTGGGAGGACTAGCGGGGGATCAGCAGTTCTTC.

This sequence joins TRBV6-2 or TRBV6-3 and TRBJ1-2, with D maybe TRBD1 (5 bases). The CDR3 is 14 residues long. V lost 0 bases, J lost 6 bases, and 11 bases lay in between. Germline V gene data show CDR1 as MNHEY and CDR2 as SVGEGT. CDR3: CASSYSLGVDGYTF. DNA for the CDR3: TGTGCCAGCAGTTACTCCCTAGGGGTCGATGGCTACACCTTC.

This clonotype was found many times. The chain combines TRBV7-2 with TRBJ2-1; D is perhaps TRBD1 or TRBD2 (5 bases each). Between the trimmed V and J ends, which lost 4 bases and 14 bases, there was a span of 18 bases. Germline assignment: CDR1 SGHTA and CDR2 FQGNSA. The CDR3 has 13 amino acids. Here the CDR3 DNA reads TGTGCCAGCAGCTCCGCTGGGGCCCCCGGGGAGTTCTTC. Amino acids: CASSSAGAPGEFF.

This clonotype was seen only a few times. The gene calls are TRBV7-2 and TRBJ2-7, with 11 bases matching TRBD2. With 5 bases clipped from V and 9 bases from J, the junction kept 3 bases outside the gene matches. The CDR3 has 12 residues. CDR1 is SGHTA and CDR2 is FQGNSA in the germline V gene. This CDR3 is CASSTGTSGQYV. The CDR3 DNA follows: TGTGCCAGCAGCACAGGGACTAGCGGGCAGTACGTC.

The chain has TRBV7-9 and TRBJ2-6, with D unclear. Per the germline V gene, CDR1 is SEHNR and CDR2 is FQNEAQ (reference sequence). This CDR3 is built from 15 residues. With 3 bases removed from V and 0 bases from J, the gap between germline ends came to 6 bases. The chain's CDR3 is CASSFTNSGANVLTF. The CDR3 region has the DNA TGTGCCAGCAGCTTCACAAACTCTGGGGCCAACGTCCTGACTTTC. Variable domain in full (rest from reference TRBV7-9 and TRBJ2-6): DTGVSQNPRHKITKRGQNVTFRCDPISEHNRLYWYRQTLGQGPEFLTYFQNEAQLEKSRLLSDRFSAERPKGSFSTLEIQRTEQGDSAMYLCASSFTNSGANVLTFGAGSRLTVL.

The chain links TRBV7-4 to TRBJ2-7; D possibly uses TRBD1 or TRBD2 (6 bases each). The germline CDR1 and CDR2 sequences are SGHVT and SQSDAQ. Trimming removed 5 bases at V and 0 bases at J, with 17 bases between. This CDR3 has 16 amino acids. CDR3 sequence (DNA): TGTGCCAGCAGCGGGGGGCGGCGGGGAGACTCCTACGAGCAGTACGTC. It is translated as CASSGGRRGDSYEQYV.